This T cell receptor beta chain was observed in a study of naive and memory T cell subsets. Regarding the study as a whole: TCR counts from RNA may reflect activation-linked expression changes.

The beta constant-region primer was an equimolar mix of two oligonucleotides covering TRBC1 and TRBC2. Nested alpha and beta constant-region primers with the SP2 primer drove four PCR rounds on ligated cDNA. MiXCR was run by TCRdb on the UMI-ligation and nested PCR reads, yielding one entry per CDR3 protein. The table has 8,500 to 10,000 distinct CDR3 sequences, roughly 5.5% seen once; the top ten hold roughly 52%. This clonotype was recorded many times. Its antigen is currently unknown. The V gene lost 4 bases and the J gene lost 0 bases, with 13 bases spanning the gap. The germline V gene encodes CDR1 DFQATT and CDR2 SNEGSKA (reference sequence). CDR3 length: 15 residues.

The sample taken for sequencing was CD4+ TEMRA cells from blood. The sample's subset: effector memory re-expressing CD45RA, CD45RA+ CD27-. This chain connects TRBV20-1 to TRBJ2-1; D not certain. The sequence came from a human donor in good health. CDR3 in DNA: TGCAGTGCTAAAGTACTTGGTAGCTCCTACAATGAGCAGTTCTTC. Translating it yields CSAKVLGSSYNEQFF.